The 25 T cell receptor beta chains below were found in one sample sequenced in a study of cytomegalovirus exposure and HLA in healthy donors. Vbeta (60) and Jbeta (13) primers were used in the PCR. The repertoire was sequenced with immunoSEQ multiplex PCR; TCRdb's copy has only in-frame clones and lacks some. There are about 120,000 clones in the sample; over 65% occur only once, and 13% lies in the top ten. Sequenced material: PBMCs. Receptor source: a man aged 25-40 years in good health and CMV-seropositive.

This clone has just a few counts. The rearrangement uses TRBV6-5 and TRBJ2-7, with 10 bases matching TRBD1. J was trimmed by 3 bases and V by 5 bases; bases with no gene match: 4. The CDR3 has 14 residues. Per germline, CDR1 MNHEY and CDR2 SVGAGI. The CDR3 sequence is CASSPGTGVYEQYF. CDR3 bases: TGTGCCAGCAGTCCCGGGACAGGGGTCTACGAGCAGTACTTC.

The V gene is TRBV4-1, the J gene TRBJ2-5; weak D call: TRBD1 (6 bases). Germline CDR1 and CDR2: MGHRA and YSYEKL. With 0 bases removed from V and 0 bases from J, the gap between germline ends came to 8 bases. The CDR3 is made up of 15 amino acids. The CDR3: CASSQDDRYQETQYF. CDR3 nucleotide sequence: TGCGCCAGCAGCCAAGATGACAGGTACCAAGAGACCCAGTACTTC.

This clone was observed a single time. This chain's CDR3 is CASTGQGSSYEQYF. The CDR3 DNA reads as TGTGCCAGCACCGGACAGGGTAGCTCCTACGAGCAGTACTTC. The chain links TRBV6-1 to TRBJ2-7, with 8 bases that match TRBD1. The CDR3 is made up of 14 amino acids. V was pared by 7 bases and J by 0 bases, with 5 bases of the junction left unmatched. Germline V lookup: CDR1 MNHNS, CDR2 SASEGT.

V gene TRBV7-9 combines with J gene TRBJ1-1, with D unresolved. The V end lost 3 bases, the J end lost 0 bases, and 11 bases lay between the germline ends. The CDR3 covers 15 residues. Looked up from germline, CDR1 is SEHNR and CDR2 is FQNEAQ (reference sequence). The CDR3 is CASSFPPGLNTEAFF. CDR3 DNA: TGTGCCAGCAGCTTTCCCCCAGGTTTGAACACTGAAGCTTTCTTT.

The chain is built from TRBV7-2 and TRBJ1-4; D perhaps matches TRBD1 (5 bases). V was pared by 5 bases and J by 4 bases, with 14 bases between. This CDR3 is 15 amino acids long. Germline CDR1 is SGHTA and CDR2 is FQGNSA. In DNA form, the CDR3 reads TGTGCCAGCAGCCTCGGGGGGGGTGTTAATGAAAAACTGTTTTTT. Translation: CASSLGGGVNEKLFF. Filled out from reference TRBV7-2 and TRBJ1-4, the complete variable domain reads GAGVSQSPSNKVTEKGKDVELRCDPISGHTALYWYRQSLGQGLEFLIYFQGNSAPDKSGLPSDRFSAERTGGSVSTLTIQRTQQEDSAVYLCASSLGGGVNEKLFFGSGTQLSVL.

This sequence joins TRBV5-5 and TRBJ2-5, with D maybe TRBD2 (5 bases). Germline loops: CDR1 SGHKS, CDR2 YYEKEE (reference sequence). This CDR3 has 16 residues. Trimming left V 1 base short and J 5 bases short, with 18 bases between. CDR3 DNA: TGTGCCAGCAGCTTGCTACGCGTCCCCGAGCGGGAGACCCAGTACTTC. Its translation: CASSLLRVPERETQYF.

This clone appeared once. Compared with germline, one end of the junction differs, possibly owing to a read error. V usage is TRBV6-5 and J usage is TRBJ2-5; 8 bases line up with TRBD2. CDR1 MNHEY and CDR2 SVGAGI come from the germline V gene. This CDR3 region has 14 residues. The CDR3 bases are TGTGCCAGCAGCGGGGGGGGACTCCAAGAGTCCCAGTACTTC. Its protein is CASSGGGLQESQYF.

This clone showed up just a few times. The CDR3 loop reads CASSLNRPYEQYF. Written as DNA, the CDR3 is TGTGCCAGCAGTTTAAACAGGCCCTACGAGCAGTACTTC. The chain uses TRBV28 and TRBJ2-7, with a possible D match to TRBD1 (5 bases). V was clipped by 2 bases and J by 2 bases, with 7 bases between them. Germline CDR1 is MDHEN and CDR2 is SYDVKM. The CDR3 runs to 13 residues.

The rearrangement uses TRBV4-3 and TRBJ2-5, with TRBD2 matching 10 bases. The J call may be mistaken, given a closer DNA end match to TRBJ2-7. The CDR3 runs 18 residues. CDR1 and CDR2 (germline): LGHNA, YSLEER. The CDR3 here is CASSQDSHLAGVSYEQYF. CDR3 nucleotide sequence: TGCGCCAGCAGCCAAGATTCCCACCTAGCGGGGGTGTCCTACGAGCAGTACTTC.

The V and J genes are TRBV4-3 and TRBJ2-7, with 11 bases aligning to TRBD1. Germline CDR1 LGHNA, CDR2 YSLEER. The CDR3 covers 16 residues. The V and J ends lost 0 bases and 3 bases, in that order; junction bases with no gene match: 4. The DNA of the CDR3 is TGCGCCAGCAGCCAAGAGGCCGGGACAGGGGGCTACGAGCAGTACTTC. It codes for CASSQEAGTGGYEQYF.

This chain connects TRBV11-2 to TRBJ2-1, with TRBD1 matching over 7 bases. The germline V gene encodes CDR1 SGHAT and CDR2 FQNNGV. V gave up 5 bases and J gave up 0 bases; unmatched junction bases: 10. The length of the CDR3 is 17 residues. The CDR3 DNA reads TGTGCCAGCAGCCTTTCCGCGTCAGGGGGCTCCTACAATGAGCAGTTCTTC. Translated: CASSLSASGGSYNEQFF.

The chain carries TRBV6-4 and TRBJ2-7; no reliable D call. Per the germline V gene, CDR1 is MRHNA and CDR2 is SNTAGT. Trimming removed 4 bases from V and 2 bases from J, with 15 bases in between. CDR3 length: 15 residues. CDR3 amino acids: CASSATESRTYEQYF. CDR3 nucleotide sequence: TGTGCCAGCAGTGCAACAGAGAGCCGAACCTACGAGCAGTACTTC.

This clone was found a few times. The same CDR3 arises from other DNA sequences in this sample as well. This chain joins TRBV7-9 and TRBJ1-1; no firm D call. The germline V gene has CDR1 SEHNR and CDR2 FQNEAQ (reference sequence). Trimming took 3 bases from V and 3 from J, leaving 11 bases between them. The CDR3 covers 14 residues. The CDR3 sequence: CASSLGGSDTEAFF. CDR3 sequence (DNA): TGTGCCAGCAGCTTGGGAGGGAGTGACACTGAAGCTTTCTTT.

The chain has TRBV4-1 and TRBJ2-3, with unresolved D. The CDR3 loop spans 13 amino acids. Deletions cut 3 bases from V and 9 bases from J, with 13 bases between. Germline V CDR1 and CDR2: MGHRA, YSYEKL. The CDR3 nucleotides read TGCGCCAGCAGCCACGCTTCTAGTCACACGCAGTATTTT. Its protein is CASSHASSHTQYF.

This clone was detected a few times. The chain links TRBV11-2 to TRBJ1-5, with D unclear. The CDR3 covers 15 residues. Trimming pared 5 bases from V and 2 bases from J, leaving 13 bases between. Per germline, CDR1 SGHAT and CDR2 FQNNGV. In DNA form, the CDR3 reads TGTGCCAGCAGCCCCCCTGGTCGCGGCAATCAGCCCCAGCATTTT. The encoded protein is CASSPPGRGNQPQHF. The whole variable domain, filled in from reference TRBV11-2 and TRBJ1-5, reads EAGVAQSPRYKIIEKRQSVAFWCNPISGHATLYWYQQILGQGPKLLIQFQNNGVVDDSQLPKDRFSAERLKGVDSTLKIQPAKLEDSAVYLCASSPPGRGNQPQHFGDGTRLSIL.

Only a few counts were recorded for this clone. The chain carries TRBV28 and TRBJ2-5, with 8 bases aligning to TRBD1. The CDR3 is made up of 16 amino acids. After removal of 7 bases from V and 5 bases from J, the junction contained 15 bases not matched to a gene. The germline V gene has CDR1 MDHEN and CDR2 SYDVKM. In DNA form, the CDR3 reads TGTGCCAGCACTCCCCTGGACAGGGTTGTATATGAGACCCAGTACTTC. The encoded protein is CASTPLDRVVYETQYF.

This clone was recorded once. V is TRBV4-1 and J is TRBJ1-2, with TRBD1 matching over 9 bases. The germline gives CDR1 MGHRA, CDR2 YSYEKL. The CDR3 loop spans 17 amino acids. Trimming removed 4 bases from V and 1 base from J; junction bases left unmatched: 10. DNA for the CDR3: TGCGCCAGCAGCCTGGAACTGGACAGGGGATATAACTATGGCTACACCTTC. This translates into CASSLELDRGYNYGYTF.

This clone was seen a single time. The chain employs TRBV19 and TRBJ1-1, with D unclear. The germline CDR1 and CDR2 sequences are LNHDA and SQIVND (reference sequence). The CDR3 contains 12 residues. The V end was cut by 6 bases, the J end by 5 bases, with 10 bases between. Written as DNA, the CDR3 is TGTGCCAGTAGCCCGACAAGAACTGAAGCTTTCTTT. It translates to CASSPTRTEAFF.

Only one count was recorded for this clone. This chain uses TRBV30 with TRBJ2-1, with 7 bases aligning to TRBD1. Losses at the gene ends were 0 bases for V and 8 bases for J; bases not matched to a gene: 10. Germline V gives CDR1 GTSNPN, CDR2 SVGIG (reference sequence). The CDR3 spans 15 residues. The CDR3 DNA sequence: TGTGCCTGGAGTGTACGAAGGGGGCGTCTTTATGAGCAGTTCTTC. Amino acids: CAWSVRRGRLYEQFF.

CDR3 protein: CASSLGQGAGELFF. The CDR3 DNA is TGTGCCAGCAGCTTAGGACAGGGGGCCGGGGAGCTGTTTTTT. The rearrangement joins TRBV7-9 to TRBJ2-2; 9 bases are a match to TRBD1. Per the germline V gene, CDR1 is SEHNR and CDR2 is FQNEAQ (reference sequence). This CDR3 is built from 14 residues. Trimming at V came to 1 base and at J to 6 bases, leaving 0 bases not matched to a gene.

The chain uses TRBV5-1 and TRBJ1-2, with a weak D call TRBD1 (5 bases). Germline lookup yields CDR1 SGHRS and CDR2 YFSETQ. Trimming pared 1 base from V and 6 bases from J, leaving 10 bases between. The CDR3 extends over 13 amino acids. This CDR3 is CASSLTGADGYTF. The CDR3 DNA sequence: TGCGCCAGCAGCTTGACTGGGGCCGATGGCTACACCTTC.

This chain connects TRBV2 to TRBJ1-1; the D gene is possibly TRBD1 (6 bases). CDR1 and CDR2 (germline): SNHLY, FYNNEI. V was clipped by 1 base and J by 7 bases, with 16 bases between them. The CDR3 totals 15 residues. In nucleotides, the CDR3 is TGTGCCAGCAGTGAAGAGGGTAGGGGACAACTTGAAGCTTTCTTT. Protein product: CASSEEGRGQLEAFF. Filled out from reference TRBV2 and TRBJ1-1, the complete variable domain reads EPEVTQTPSHQVTQMGQEVILRCVPISNHLYFYWYRQILGQKVEFLVSFYNNEISEKSEIFDDQFSVERPDGSNFTLKIRSTKLEDSAMYFCASSEEGRGQLEAFFGQGTRLTVV.

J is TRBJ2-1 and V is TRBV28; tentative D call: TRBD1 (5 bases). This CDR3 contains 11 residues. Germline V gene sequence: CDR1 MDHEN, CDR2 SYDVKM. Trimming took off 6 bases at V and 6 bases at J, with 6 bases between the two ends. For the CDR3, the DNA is TGTGCCAGCAGGACAGTCAATGAGCAGTTCTTC. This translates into CASRTVNEQFF.

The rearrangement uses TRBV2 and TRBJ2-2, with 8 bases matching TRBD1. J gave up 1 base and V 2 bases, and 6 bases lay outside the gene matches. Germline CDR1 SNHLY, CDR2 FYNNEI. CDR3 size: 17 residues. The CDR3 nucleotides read TGTGCCAGCAGTGAATCGGCAGGGGGCCAGAACACCGGGGAGCTGTTTTTT. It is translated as CASSESAGGQNTGELFF.

CDR3 bases: TGTGCCAGCAGTGGCGAGGGGGATTTCAATGAGCAGTTCTTC. It yields the protein CASSGEGDFNEQFF. This chain joins TRBV6-1 and TRBJ2-1; possible D gene TRBD1, 6 bases. V was cut by 4 bases and J by 6 bases, with 13 bases left in between. This CDR3 has 14 residues. Germline lookup yields CDR1 MNHNS and CDR2 SASEGT.